This paragraph reports one T cell receptor beta chain. This sample is part of a study of shared clonotypes between healthy human individuals. Terminally differentiated effector memory CD45RA+ cells were excluded from the naive CD8 cells, which were CD45RO-negative and positively selected for CCR7. The donor population consisted of healthy HIV-negative adults with no recent acute infections or vaccinations. Germline CDR1 SEHNR, CDR2 FQNEAQ (reference sequence). V was clipped by 4 bases and J by 5 bases, with 15 bases between them. CDR3 length: 14 residues. Clones were sequenced by immunoSEQ multiplex PCR, and TCRdb holds only the in-frame ones, with some missing. This table holds roughly 2.1 million clones, roughly 91% found once.

The source of this sequence is a man between 18 and 35 years old in good health. Some clones in this sample may be carry-over from other donors' samples. Specimen: naive CD8+ T cells from PBMCs. The chain recombines TRBV7-9 with TRBJ2-7, with D perhaps TRBD1 or TRBD2 (5 bases each). DNA of the CDR3: TGTGCCAGCAGCTCGCGGACACACGGGAACGAGCAGTACTTC. Its protein is CASSSRTHGNEQYF.